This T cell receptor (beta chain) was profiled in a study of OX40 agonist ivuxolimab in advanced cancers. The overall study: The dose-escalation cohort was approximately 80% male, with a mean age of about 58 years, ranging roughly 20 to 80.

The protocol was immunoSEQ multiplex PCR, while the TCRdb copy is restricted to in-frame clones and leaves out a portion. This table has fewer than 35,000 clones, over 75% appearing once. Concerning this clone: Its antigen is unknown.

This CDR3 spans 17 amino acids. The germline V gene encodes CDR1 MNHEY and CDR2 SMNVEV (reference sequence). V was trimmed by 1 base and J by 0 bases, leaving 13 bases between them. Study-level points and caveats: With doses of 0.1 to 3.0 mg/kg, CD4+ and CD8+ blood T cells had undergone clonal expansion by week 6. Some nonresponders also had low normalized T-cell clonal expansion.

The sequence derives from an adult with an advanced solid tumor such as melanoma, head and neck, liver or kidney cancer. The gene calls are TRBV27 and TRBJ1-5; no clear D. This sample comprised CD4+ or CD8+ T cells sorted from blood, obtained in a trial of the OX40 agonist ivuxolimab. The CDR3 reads CASSLYANINSNQPQHF. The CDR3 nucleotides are TGTGCCAGCAGTTTATACGCAAACATCAATAGCAATCAGCCCCAGCATTTT.